These T cell receptor beta chains were read from a single sample in a study of neurological immune-mediated disorders. A single record per CDR3 protein comes from TCRdb applying MiXCR to the 5' RACE reads. The table includes roughly 80,000 distinct CDR3 sequences, about 5% detected once. The sequenced sample was PBMCs. The receptors come from a woman aged 60-75 years with multiple sclerosis. The CDR3 runs from the conserved cysteine through the conserved F or W. D genes are given only for firm matches. Not all rows give a size; the values are once, few, many and, for expanded clones, a class.

J,size,V,D,CDR3,DNA
TRBJ1-3,many,TRBV15,.,CATSRVSSTSGNTIYF,TGTGCCACCAGCAGAGTCTCTAGTACCTCTGGAAACACCATATATTTT
TRBJ2-2,many,TRBV20-1,TRBD2,CSARLAGGREELFF,TGCAGTGCTAGACTCGCGGGGGGACGTGAGGAGCTGTTTTTT
TRBJ2-7,.,TRBV6-2/TRBV6-3,.,CASTPHGSSYEQYF,TGTGCCAGCACCCCCCACGGGAGCTCCTACGAGCAGTACTTC
TRBJ1-3,many,TRBV5-1,.,CASSFLGLISGNTIYF,TGCGCCAGCAGCTTTCTGGGATTGATCTCTGGAAACACCATATATTTT
TRBJ2-2,many,TRBV7-6,TRBD1,CASSLKQGLNTGELFF,TGTGCCAGCAGCTTAAAACAGGGGCTAAACACCGGGGAGCTGTTTTTT
TRBJ2-7,.,TRBV11-1,TRBD2,CASSLSLAETYEQYF,TGTGCCAGCAGCTTAAGTCTAGCGGAAACCTACGAGCAGTACTTC
TRBJ1-1,many,TRBV3-1,TRBD1,CASSQIPGGAGTEAFF,TGTGCCAGCAGCCAGATACCAGGGGGCGCGGGGACTGAAGCTTTCTTT
TRBJ1-1,many,TRBV7-9,.,CASSLRSRNTEAFF,TGTGCCAGCAGCCTCCGGTCTAGGAACACTGAAGCTTTCTTT
TRBJ2-3,many,TRBV20-1,.,CSARVRTNRALSTDTQYF,TGCAGTGCTAGAGTCCGGACAAACAGGGCTCTAAGCACAGATACGCAGTATTTT
TRBJ1-6,many,TRBV20-1,.,CSAIPDSHGGSPLHF,TGCAGTGCTATACCCGACTCACACGGCGGTTCACCCCTCCACTTT
TRBJ1-4,many,TRBV7-8,.,CASSSGRGQGEKLFF,TGTGCCAGCAGCTCGGGGCGGGGGCAGGGGGAAAAACTGTTTTTT
TRBJ2-1,many,TRBV29-1,.,CSVGAPQETYNEQFF,TGCAGCGTTGGAGCCCCACAGGAGACCTACAATGAGCAGTTCTTC
TRBJ2-2,many,TRBV12-3/TRBV12-4,TRBD2,CASSVRLAGFTGELFF,TGTGCCAGCAGTGTCCGTCTAGCGGGGTTCACCGGGGAGCTGTTTTTT
TRBJ2-1,many,TRBV25-1,.,CASSENREFNEQFF,TGTGCCAGCAGTGAGAACAGGGAGTTCAATGAGCAGTTCTTC
TRBJ2-3,many,TRBV5-1,TRBD2,CASSLATTSGGTDTQYF,TGCGCCAGCAGCTTGGCCACAACTAGCGGGGGCACAGATACGCAGTATTTT
TRBJ1-1,many,TRBV18,TRBD1,CASSPDGQGEAFF,TGTGCCAGCTCACCAGACGGACAGGGTGAAGCTTTCTTT
TRBJ1-3,.,TRBV20-1,.,CSVQEVVVNTIYF,TGCAGTGTGCAAGAAGTAGTGGTAAACACCATATATTTT
TRBJ2-7,.,TRBV5-1,.,CASSSSYDQYF,TGCGCCAGCAGCTCTAGCTACGATCAGTACTTC
TRBJ1-1,many,TRBV6-5,.,CASSYSITRVRNTEAFF,TGTGCCAGCAGTTACTCGATTACAAGGGTTCGGAACACTGAAGCTTTCTTT
TRBJ1-1,many,TRBV20-1,TRBD1,CSARRGDRGSFF,TGCAGTGCTAGACGGGGGGACAGGGGATCATTCTTT
TRBJ2-7,many,TRBV6-6,.,CASSYSNSGASYEQYF,TGTGCCAGCAGTTACTCGAATTCAGGGGCTTCCTACGAGCAGTACTTC
TRBJ2-5,many,TRBV7-2,.,CASSLSGRQETQYF,TGTGCCAGCAGCTTAAGTGGGAGGCAAGAGACCCAGTACTTC
TRBJ2-1,few,TRBV2,TRBD1,CASSQLSDRFYNEQFF,TGTGCCAGCAGTCAACTCTCGGACAGGTTTTACAATGAGCAGTTCTTC
TRBJ2-6,.,TRBV6-5,.,CASSAGSSGDNVLTF,TGTGCCAGCAGTGCCGGTAGCTCTGGGGACAACGTCCTGACTTTC
TRBJ2-1,few,TRBV2,.,CASSEERYNEQFF,TGTGCCAGCAGTGAAGAACGCTACAATGAGCAGTTCTTC
TRBJ2-7,many,TRBV5-5,.,CASSLLGAYEQYF,TGTGCCAGCAGCTTGCTAGGGGCCTACGAGCAGTACTTC
TRBJ2-4,many,TRBV20-1,.,CSASLASRGIQYF,TGCAGTGCTAGTTTAGCTAGTCGTGGCATTCAGTACTTC
TRBJ2-3,many,TRBV5-1,TRBD1,CASSLTGADTQYF,TGCGCCAGCAGCTTGACAGGGGCGGATACGCAGTATTTT
TRBJ1-4,many,TRBV5-5,.,CASSLLGEKLFF,TGTGCCAGCAGCTTGCTCGGAGAAAAACTGTTTTTT
TRBJ1-3,many,TRBV12-3/TRBV12-4,.,CASSYRYSGNTIYF,TGTGCCAGCAGTTACCGATACTCTGGAAACACCATATATTTT
TRBJ1-2,many,TRBV9,.,CASSVVGQGNGYTF,TGTGCCAGCAGCGTAGTGGGGCAGGGAAATGGCTACACCTTC
TRBJ1-5,many,TRBV6-5,TRBD1,CASRRKGTGNQPQHF,TGTGCCAGCAGGCGAAAAGGGACAGGGAATCAGCCCCAGCATTTT
TRBJ2-7,many,TRBV11-2,.,CASSLVGGLDEQYF,TGTGCCAGCAGCTTAGTTGGAGGGCTCGACGAGCAGTACTTC
TRBJ1-1,many,TRBV6-2/TRBV6-3,TRBD1,CASNPTGTNTEAFF,TGTGCCAGCAACCCGACAGGGACCAACACTGAAGCTTTCTTT
TRBJ2-7,few,TRBV14,TRBD1,CASSRGIIGQGYEQYF,TGTGCCAGCAGCCGCGGTATCATAGGACAGGGCTACGAGCAGTACTTC
TRBJ2-2,many,TRBV3-1,TRBD1,CASRENPAGGHTGELFF,TGTGCCAGCAGAGAAAATCCTGCAGGGGGACACACCGGGGAGCTGTTTTTT
TRBJ2-1,many,TRBV7-9,.,CASSLVRTNEQFF,TGTGCCAGCAGCTTAGTGCGCACCAATGAGCAGTTCTTC
TRBJ1-6,many,TRBV25-1,.,CASSEYVGSPLHF,TGTGCCAGCAGTGAATATGTGGGGTCACCCCTCCACTTT
TRBJ1-5,many,TRBV12-3/TRBV12-4,.,CASRQREYGQPQHF,TGTGCCAGCAGGCAAAGGGAATATGGTCAGCCCCAGCATTTT
TRBJ1-2,many,TRBV20-1,.,CSAGARKGYTF,TGCAGTGCGGGGGCCCGAAAGGGCTACACCTTC
TRBJ1-1,many,TRBV7-9,.,CASGSLGGRNTEAFF,TGTGCCAGCGGATCCTTGGGTGGTCGGAACACTGAAGCTTTCTTT
TRBJ1-2,many,TRBV12-3/TRBV12-4,.,CASSLYIKYGNGYTF,TGTGCCAGCAGTTTATATATTAAATACGGAAATGGCTACACCTTC
TRBJ1-2,many,TRBV4-1,TRBD1,CASSQGDRGRKNYGYTF,TGCGCCAGCAGCCAAGGGGACAGGGGGCGCAAAAACTATGGCTACACCTTC
TRBJ2-1,.,TRBV4-2,TRBD2,CASSQGVAGGPNEQFF,TGTGCCAGCAGCCAAGGGGTAGCGGGGGGGCCCAATGAGCAGTTCTTC
TRBJ2-2,many,TRBV5-1,.,CASSTGQNTGELFF,TGCGCCAGCAGCACCGGACAGAACACCGGGGAGCTGTTTTTT
TRBJ1-6,many,TRBV6-1,.,CASSEGGRTTSPLHF,TGTGCCAGCAGTGAAGGGGGGCGCACTACCTCACCCCTCCACTTT
TRBJ1-2,many,TRBV2,TRBD1,CASSETTGVGYGYTF,TGTGCCAGCAGTGAAACGACAGGGGTGGGCTATGGCTACACCTTC
TRBJ1-5,many,TRBV18,.,CASSPPASSQPQHF,TGTGCCAGCTCACCACCCGCCTCCTCTCAGCCCCAGCATTTT
TRBJ2-5,many,TRBV6-2/TRBV6-3,.,CASSPGQIIQETQYF,TGTGCCAGCAGCCCCGGACAGATAATCCAAGAGACCCAGTACTTC
TRBJ1-1,many,TRBV7-2,TRBD1,CASSFLQGRGEAFF,TGTGCCAGCAGCTTCCTACAGGGGCGGGGTGAAGCTTTCTTT
TRBJ2-7,few,TRBV5-1,TRBD2,CASSPRTSDPSEQYF,TGCGCCAGCAGCCCGAGGACTAGCGACCCATCCGAGCAGTACTTC
TRBJ2-7,many,TRBV12-3/TRBV12-4,.,CASRRGGTYEQYF,TGTGCCAGCAGGCGAGGGGGGACGTACGAGCAGTACTTC
TRBJ2-5,many,TRBV5-1,.,CASSQPEETQYF,TGCGCCAGCAGCCAACCCGAAGAGACCCAGTACTTC
TRBJ1-2,few,TRBV4-2,.,CASSQGVESYGYTF,TGTGCCAGCAGCCAAGGGGTCGAGAGCTATGGCTACACCTTC
TRBJ2-7,many,TRBV28,.,CASSFQDYEQYF,TGTGCCAGCAGTTTTCAGGACTACGAGCAGTACTTC